Below are 24 T cell receptor beta chains sequenced from a single sample in a study of T-cell memory formation after mild COVID-19. TCRdb reprocessed the 5' RACE reads via MiXCR and lists one record per CDR3 protein. The sample lists hundreds of thousands of distinct CDR3 sequences, around 15% occurring once. Sequencing input: PBMCs or a T cell subset sorted from them (not recorded which). The receptors shown here come from a man aged 18 to 29 who had mild COVID-19 (a few samples of this study predate the infection). Cell type and time point are not known.

This clonotype was counted only a few times. The chain uses TRBV25-1 and TRBJ2-5, with D perhaps being TRBD1 or TRBD2 (6 bases each). Germline assignment: CDR1 MGHDK and CDR2 SYGVNS. Deletions cut 7 bases from V and 5 bases from J, with 20 bases between. The CDR3 totals 15 residues. The CDR3 DNA follows: TGTGCCAGCACTAACGAGGTTCGGGGGCGGGAGACCCAGTACTTC. Protein: CASTNEVRGRETQYF. Filled out from reference TRBV25-1 and TRBJ2-5, the complete variable domain reads EADIYQTPRYLVIGTGKKITLECSQTMGHDKMYWYQQDPGMELHLIHYSYGVNSTEKGDLSSESTVSRIRTEHFPLTLESARPSHTSQYLCASTNEVRGRETQYFGPGTRLLVL.

This clonotype has just a few counts. The chain links TRBV7-2 to TRBJ1-6; TRBD1 might be the D (6 bases). The germline CDR1 and CDR2 sequences are SGHTA and FQGNSA. V dropped 9 bases and J dropped 2 bases, with 11 bases sitting between them. The CDR3 covers 14 residues. CDR3 sequence: CASARGTYNSPLHF. CDR3 coding DNA: TGTGCCAGTGCCAGGGGAACCTATAATTCACCCCTCCACTTT.

The chain joins TRBV27 to TRBJ2-1; D call uncertain. The CDR3 is 13 residues long. V lost 9 bases and J 7 bases, leaving 16 bases between the germline ends. Germline CDR1 MNHEY, CDR2 SMNVEV (reference sequence). DNA of the CDR3: TGTGCCAGTAATGGGTATGGCCAAAATGAGCAGTTCTTC. It yields the protein CASNGYGQNEQFF.

Ten or more counts support this clonotype. J is TRBJ2-5 and V is TRBV4-2, with D perhaps matching TRBD2 (6 bases). The CDR3 spans 15 residues. CDR1 and CDR2 from the germline V gene are LGHNA and YNFKEQ. V gave up 5 bases and J gave up 4 bases, with 17 bases separating them. CDR3 DNA: TGTGCCAGCAGCAAGGGAGGTGGAGAGGGAGAGACCCAGTACTTC. It translates to CASSKGGGEGETQYF.

J is TRBJ2-1 and V is TRBV24-1, with 8 nucleotides matching TRBD1. Germline CDR1 is KGHDR and CDR2 is SFDVKD. V was clipped by 1 base and J by 4 bases; unmatched bases: 5. The CDR3 is made up of 16 amino acids. The CDR3 loop reads CATSDFQGASYNEQFF. As DNA, the CDR3 is TGTGCCACCAGTGATTTTCAGGGGGCCAGTTACAATGAGCAGTTCTTC.

The genes are TRBV5-1 and TRBJ2-7; 11 nucleotides line up with TRBD1. The ends lost 0 bases at V and 5 bases at J; junction bases unmatched: 4. This CDR3 comprises 15 residues. The germline V gene has CDR1 SGHRS and CDR2 YFSETQ. CDR3 loop: CASSLAWGQGDEQYF. DNA for the CDR3: TGCGCCAGCAGCTTGGCCTGGGGACAGGGGGACGAGCAGTACTTC.

This clonotype was counted a few times. The chain is built from TRBV5-1 and TRBJ1-1; no reliable D call. Per the germline V gene, CDR1 is SGHRS and CDR2 is YFSETQ. The CDR3 contains 15 residues. V lost 0 bases and J 1 base, leaving 10 bases between the germline ends. Here the CDR3 DNA reads TGCGCCAGCAGCTTGGAGGGCAGTTCGAACACTGAAGCTTTCTTT. Residues: CASSLEGSSNTEAFF.

The chain has TRBV18 and TRBJ2-3, with D perhaps TRBD2 (7 bases). The CDR3 contains 16 residues. Trimming took 0 bases from V and 3 from J, leaving 13 bases between them. Germline-derived CDR1 and CDR2 are KGHSH and LQKENI. The CDR3 DNA sequence: TGTGCCAGCTCACCACCGAATGGGAGGGGGACAGATACGCAGTATTTT. As protein: CASSPPNGRGTDTQYF.

V gene TRBV4-3 combines with J gene TRBJ2-3; 11 nucleotides line up with TRBD2. This CDR3 region has 17 residues. V lost 0 bases and J lost 0; bases outside the gene matches: 2. Germline CDR1 is LGHNA and CDR2 is YSLEER. The CDR3 loop is CASSQDGTSGSTDTQYF. CDR3 nucleotide sequence: TGCGCCAGCAGCCAAGATGGGACTAGCGGTAGCACAGATACGCAGTATTTT.

This clonotype has more than one count but fewer than ten. V gene TRBV7-2 combines with J gene TRBJ2-1; 10 bases map to TRBD1. Trimming at V came to 5 bases and at J to 6 bases, leaving 7 bases not matched to a gene. The CDR3 sequence is 15 residues long. Germline CDR1 reads SGHTA; CDR2 reads FQGNSA. The CDR3 here is CASSPRWDRGNEQFF. The CDR3 coding sequence is TGTGCCAGCAGCCCCCGATGGGACAGGGGCAATGAGCAGTTCTTC.

This clonotype was seen repeatedly, ten times or more. V is TRBV20-1 and J is TRBJ1-2, with D possibly matching TRBD1 (5 bases). V lost 6 bases and J 6 bases, leaving 20 bases between the germline ends. The CDR3 runs to 14 residues. Germline CDR1 is DFQATT and CDR2 is SNEGSKA (reference sequence). The CDR3 region is CSAPEGGAFDGYTF. The DNA of the CDR3 is TGCAGTGCGCCCGAGGGAGGGGCGTTCGATGGCTACACCTTC.

The V call is TRBV5-1, the J call TRBJ2-5; 11 positions agree with TRBD2. The V gene end was trimmed by 3 bases and the J gene end by 7 bases; junction bases not matched to a gene: 8. Looked up from germline, CDR1 is SGHRS and CDR2 is YFSETQ. The CDR3 length is 15 residues. CDR3 bases: TGCGCCAGCAGCTCTAGCGGGGGGCCTGGGCGGACCCAGTACTTC. Amino acid sequence: CASSSSGGPGRTQYF.

This clonotype was found a few times. The rearrangement uses TRBV5-1 and TRBJ2-5, with a possible D match to TRBD2 (6 bases). CDR3 length equals 16 residues. CDR1 is SGHRS and CDR2 is YFSETQ in the germline V gene. Trimming removed 0 bases at V and 1 base at J, with 13 bases between. Here the CDR3 reads CASSLEEGTFQETQYF. CDR3 in DNA: TGCGCCAGCAGCTTGGAGGAGGGAACCTTCCAAGAGACCCAGTACTTC.

This chain uses TRBV12-3 or TRBV12-4 with TRBJ1-1, with D perhaps matching TRBD1 (6 bases). This CDR3 contains 15 residues. Trimming pared 6 bases from V and 0 bases from J, leaving 14 bases between. This CDR3 reads CASRPGHNMNTEAFF. The DNA of the CDR3 is TGTGCCAGCAGACCGGGACATAACATGAACACTGAAGCTTTCTTT.

This clonotype was picked up a small number of times. The chain links TRBV6-1 to TRBJ1-5; no clear D. The germline V and J ends were trimmed by 5 bases and 7 bases, with 6 bases remaining between them. The CDR3 sequence is 11 residues long. CDR1 MNHNS and CDR2 SASEGT come from the germline V gene. The CDR3 reads CASSYSQPQHF. The CDR3 bases are TGTGCCAGCAGTTATTCCCAGCCCCAGCATTTT.

Only a few counts were recorded for this clonotype. This sequence joins TRBV4-1 and TRBJ2-1, with D unresolved. The CDR3 is 12 amino acids. Per germline, CDR1 MGHRA and CDR2 YSYEKL. V lost 0 bases and J 15 bases, leaving 12 bases between the germline ends. The CDR3 is CASSQDRLRLFF. In nucleotides, the CDR3 is TGCGCCAGCAGCCAAGATCGACTCCGCCTGTTCTTC.

This clonotype was detected only a few times. The chain carries TRBV18 and TRBJ1-1; D remains unclear. The CDR3 consists of 17 residues. Trimming pared 0 bases from V and 2 bases from J, leaving 16 bases between. Germline CDR1 reads KGHSH; CDR2 reads LQKENI. Here the CDR3 reads CASSPPNQRTGNTEAFF. CDR3 DNA sequence: TGTGCCAGCTCACCACCAAATCAAAGGACGGGAAACACTGAAGCTTTCTTT.

V is TRBV24-1 and J is TRBJ2-3, with 7 bases fitting TRBD2. The CDR3 consists of 13 residues. V was clipped by 3 bases and J by 4 bases; unmatched bases: 0. Germline-derived CDR1 and CDR2 are KGHDR and SFDVKD. CDR3: CATSDSGADTQYF. DNA of the CDR3: TGTGCCACCAGTGATAGCGGGGCAGATACGCAGTATTTT.

About this clonotype: The CDR3 carries no conserved terminal phenylalanine or tryptophan, so it likely arises from a read error. No DNA is shown, since the ends of the CDR3 on it are uncertain; the CDR3 is the one TCRdb lists. The V call is TRBV6-1, the J call TRBJ1-2. A total of 11 residues make up the CDR3, ends included. Germline V gene lookup returns CDR1 MNHNS and CDR2 SASEGT. The CDR3 loop reads CASSDGWDSLC.

J is TRBJ1-1 and V is TRBV7-2; D gene uncertain. V shed 3 bases and J shed 5 bases, with 7 bases lying between them. This CDR3 has 12 amino acids. Germline CDR1 is SGHTA and CDR2 is FQGNSA. The DNA for the CDR3 is TGTGCCAGCAGCTTCCCAGCTACTGAAGCTTTCTTT. Translated, it gives CASSFPATEAFF.

The chain is built from TRBV30 and TRBJ2-1; D remains ambiguous. Trimming shortened V by 2 bases and J by 8 bases, and 7 bases separated the two germline ends. This CDR3 has 11 residues. Germline CDR1 and CDR2: GTSNPN and SVGIG (reference sequence). CDR3 bases: TGTGCCTGGAGTCAGAGGTATGAGCAGTTCTTC. It encodes CAWSQRYEQFF.

The CDR3 reads CASSQGLAGQETQYF. As DNA, the CDR3 is TGTGCCAGCAGCCAAGGACTAGCGGGGCAAGAGACCCAGTACTTC. The gene calls are TRBV3-1 and TRBJ2-5; 11 bases fit TRBD2. V lost 1 base, J lost 2 bases, and 0 bases stayed unmatched. This CDR3 has 15 residues. Germline lookup yields CDR1 LGHDT and CDR2 YNNKEL (reference sequence).

There are many counts of this clonotype. The V gene is TRBV7-2, the J gene TRBJ2-5; D possibly corresponds to TRBD2 (6 bases). CDR1 is SGHTA and CDR2 is FQGNSA in the germline V gene. V lost 4 bases and J 7 bases, leaving 16 bases between the germline ends. This CDR3 spans 14 amino acids. CDR3 DNA sequence: TGTGCCAGCAGCTCAATGCCGGACGGGGGGACCCAGTACTTC. Its translation is CASSSMPDGGTQYF.

This chain links TRBV6-5 with TRBJ2-7; unclear D gene. Germline-derived CDR1 and CDR2 are MNHEY and SVGAGI. The CDR3 runs to 11 residues. V lost 6 bases and J lost 5, with 8 bases in between. In nucleotides, the CDR3 is TGTGCCAGCAGCGGACGGGACGAGCAGTACTTC. Translating gives CASSGRDEQYF.